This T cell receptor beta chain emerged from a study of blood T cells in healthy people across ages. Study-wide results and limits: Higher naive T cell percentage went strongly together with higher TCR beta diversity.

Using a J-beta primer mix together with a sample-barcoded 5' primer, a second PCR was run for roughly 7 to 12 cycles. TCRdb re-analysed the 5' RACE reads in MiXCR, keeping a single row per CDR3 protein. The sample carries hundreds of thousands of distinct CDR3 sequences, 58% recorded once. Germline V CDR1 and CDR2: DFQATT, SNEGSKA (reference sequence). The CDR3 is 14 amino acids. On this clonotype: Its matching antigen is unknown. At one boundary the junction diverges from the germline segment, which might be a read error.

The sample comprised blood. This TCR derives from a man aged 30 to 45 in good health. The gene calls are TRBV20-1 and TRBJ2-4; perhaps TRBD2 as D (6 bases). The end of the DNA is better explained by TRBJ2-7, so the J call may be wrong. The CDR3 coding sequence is TGCGGTGCTAGAGGTGGGACTGGAGGCTACGAGCAGTACTTC. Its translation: CGARGGTGGYEQYF.